These T cell receptor beta chains were read from a single sample in a study of T cells in Graves' hyperthyroidism and ophthalmopathy. TCRdb re-analysed the multiplex PCR reads in MiXCR, keeping a single row per CDR3 protein. The sample has some 720,000 distinct CDR3 sequences, about 16% seen once. The sequenced material came from blood. The receptors derive from a man aged 18 to 29 with Graves' hyperthyroidism. Each CDR3 is given with its conserved first and last residue. D genes are given only for firm matches. For some rows the clone size is stated as once, few or many, or as a class when expanded; others skip it.

cdr3_nt | cdr3_aa | d_call | v_call | clone_size | j_call
TGTGCCAGCAGCTTGGGGACAGGGATTGTATTCCACAATGAGCAGTTCTTC | CASSLGTGIVFHNEQFF | TRBD1 | TRBV5-6 | - | TRBJ2-1
TGTGCCAGCAGCGCTCCCGGGAATACGCAGTATTTT | CASSAPGNTQYF | - | TRBV7-2 | - | TRBJ2-3
TGTGCCAGCAGTAGACAGGGGGCGATCACCGGGGAGCTGTTTTTT | CASSRQGAITGELFF | TRBD1 | TRBV6-2/TRBV6-3 | - | TRBJ2-2
TGTGCCAGCAACGGCAGGTTCAGGACTGAAGCTTTCTTT | CASNGRFRTEAFF | - | TRBV19 | few | TRBJ1-1
TGTGCCAGCAGCGTAAGAGGGGGGCCGGGGGCTGAAGCTTTCTTT | CASSVRGGPGAEAFF | - | TRBV9 | few | TRBJ1-1
TGCGCCAGCAGTTCTAGCGGGTGGGACACCGGGGAGCTGTTTTTT | CASSSSGWDTGELFF | TRBD2 | TRBV5-1 | many | TRBJ2-2
TGTGCCAGCAGCTTACGCACCGGGACTAGCGGGTCCTACAATGAGCAGTTCTTC | CASSLRTGTSGSYNEQFF | TRBD2 | TRBV11-3 | - | TRBJ2-1
TGTGCCAGCAGTGACAGACCGATCTCTGGAAACACCATATATTTT | CASSDRPISGNTIYF | - | TRBV6-1 | - | TRBJ1-3
TGCGCCAGCAGCTTGGTGGCGAGCGCGTCTGGCTACACCTTC | CASSLVASASGYTF | - | TRBV5-1 | few | TRBJ1-2
TGTGCCAGTAGTAGGGAAGTGGGAGTGGAGACCCAGTACTTC | CASSREVGVETQYF | - | TRBV19 | few | TRBJ2-5
TGCGCCAGCAGCCAAGGGTCGGGACTCCGCTACAATGAGCAGTTCTTC | CASSQGSGLRYNEQFF | - | TRBV4-3 | few | TRBJ2-1
TGTGCCAGCACCAGGTCAGAAAGGTTACAGCCCCAGCATTTT | CASTRSERLQPQHF | - | TRBV2 | many | TRBJ1-5
TGTGCCAGCAGCTTAAGCGGGACAGCTAGGTATGAGCAGTTCTTC | CASSLSGTARYEQFF | - | TRBV7-3 | - | TRBJ2-1
TGTGCCAGCAGTTTATTGGTCGACCTATTCAATGAGCAGTTCTTC | CASSLLVDLFNEQFF | - | TRBV28 | many | TRBJ2-1
TGTGCCAGCAGTTATGACAGGGTTGGGACCCAGTACTTC | CASSYDRVGTQYF | TRBD1 | TRBV27 | many | TRBJ2-5
TGCAGCGTTGAAGATCCCCAGGGGTCGGGGAACACCGGGGAGCTGTTTTTT | CSVEDPQGSGNTGELFF | - | TRBV29-1 | many | TRBJ2-2
TGTGCCAGCAGTGAACTAGCGGGAGGGCCGAGTACGCAGTATTTT | CASSELAGGPSTQYF | TRBD2 | TRBV2 | - | TRBJ2-3
TGTGCCAGCAGTTTAGGTTCCCCTCGGAGACAGGGGGCTTGGCGACTGTTTTTT | CASSLGSPRRQGAWRLFF | TRBD1 | TRBV27 | once | TRBJ1-4
TGTGCCAGCAGTGGACAGCTCTCCTACGAGCAGTACTTC | CASSGQLSYEQYF | - | TRBV28 | many | TRBJ2-7
TGTGCTAGTGGTTTGGTAACTGGAGGAGGGGGCGAGGGCTATGGCTACACCTTC | CASGLVTGGGGEGYGYTF | TRBD1 | TRBV12-5 | - | TRBJ1-2
TGTGCCAGCAGTCTACAACCAGGGGGATCTGGAAACACCATATATTTT | CASSLQPGGSGNTIYF | TRBD1 | TRBV28 | many | TRBJ1-3
TGTGCCAGCAGCGCCAGCGGTGCTAGCGGGACAGATACGCAGTATTTT | CASSASGASGTDTQYF | TRBD2 | TRBV9 | few | TRBJ2-3
TGCGCCAGCAGCATCCGGGATCCCGAAAAACTGTTTTTT | CASSIRDPEKLFF | - | TRBV5-1 | many | TRBJ1-4
TGTGCCAGCAGTTTTTCATCAAAGGGGAGCAATCAGCCCCAGCATTTT | CASSFSSKGSNQPQHF | - | TRBV28 | - | TRBJ1-5
TGTGCCAGCAGGCCAGGACTAGCGGGAGGGCGGAACACCGGGGAGCTGTTTTTT | CASRPGLAGGRNTGELFF | TRBD2 | TRBV11-2 | many | TRBJ2-2
TGTGCCAGTCCTACAGGGGACCGACTAACGGGACCCTACGAGCAGTACTTC | CASPTGDRLTGPYEQYF | TRBD1 | TRBV27 | - | TRBJ2-7
TGTGCCATTTCTGACTACAGCGGGATCTCCTACAATGAGCAGTTCTTC | CAISDYSGISYNEQFF | TRBD2 | TRBV10-3 | many | TRBJ2-1
TGTGCCACCAGCACCAGATATGGGGCCGGGGGCGGTCAGCCCCAGCATTTT | CATSTRYGAGGGQPQHF | - | TRBV15 | - | TRBJ1-5
TGCGCCAGCAGCCTCCCGACTAGCGGGGGAGCCAAAAACATTCAGTACTTC | CASSLPTSGGAKNIQYF | TRBD2 | TRBV4-1 | - | TRBJ2-4
TGTGCCAGCAGCCGCCGGAGCCGCTATGGCTACACCTTC | CASSRRSRYGYTF | - | TRBV28 | many | TRBJ1-2
TGTGCCAGCAGTTTATCGTCATTGCTAGCGGGAGCCAATGAGCAGTTCTTC | CASSLSSLLAGANEQFF | TRBD2 | TRBV12-3/TRBV12-4 | many | TRBJ2-1
TGTGCCAGCAGTTACTCACTGTCCCTCGAGGGAGCTTTCTTT | CASSYSLSLEGAFF | - | TRBV6-2/TRBV6-3 | many | TRBJ1-1
TGTGCCAGCAGTTACCAGGGGGCGGGTGAGCAGTACTTC | CASSYQGAGEQYF | TRBD1 | TRBV6-5 | few | TRBJ2-7
TGCAGTGCCCCGGGACACCGAGACTATGGCTACACCTTC | CSAPGHRDYGYTF | - | TRBV20-1 | few | TRBJ1-2
TGCGCCAGCAGCCAAGAACAAGGAGGGGGGGCCGGGGAGCTGTTTTTT | CASSQEQGGGAGELFF | - | TRBV4-1 | - | TRBJ2-2
TGTGCCAGCAGTCGGACAGGCAAAAATGAAAAACTGTTTTTT | CASSRTGKNEKLFF | TRBD1 | TRBV28 | many | TRBJ1-4
TGCGCCAGCAGCTCCGGGACAGGGGCGTCGTGGGAGCAGTACTTC | CASSSGTGASWEQYF | TRBD1 | TRBV5-1 | - | TRBJ2-7
TGTGCCAGCAGGGCTAGCGGTTACAATGAGCAGTTCTTC | CASRASGYNEQFF | TRBD2 | TRBV2 | many | TRBJ2-1
TGCAGTGCTAGCTTAGCGGGGGTTAGCCCTACCAAGCAGTACTTC | CSASLAGVSPTKQYF | TRBD2 | TRBV20-1 | many | TRBJ2-7
TGTGCCAGCAGCGTAGTTGGACACACTGAAGCTTTCTTT | CASSVVGHTEAFF | - | TRBV9 | many | TRBJ1-1
TGTGCCAGCAGTGTCACACACACTGAAGCTTTCTTT | CASSVTHTEAFF | - | TRBV6-1 | many | TRBJ1-1
TGCGCCAGCAGCCAAGTCTACGGGGGGGTACAGGAGCAGTTCTTC | CASSQVYGGVQEQFF | TRBD2 | TRBV4-3 | - | TRBJ2-1
TGTGCCAGCAGCTTATTTCGAAGAAGGGGGTCTGGAGAGACCCAGTACTTC | CASSLFRRRGSGETQYF | - | TRBV7-6 | few | TRBJ2-5
TGTGCCAGCGGAGCGGGCGCCGGAAACACCATATATTTT | CASGAGAGNTIYF | - | TRBV9 | - | TRBJ1-3
TGTGCCAGCAGCTTAACTGGTGAGCAGTTCTTC | CASSLTGEQFF | - | TRBV7-9 | - | TRBJ2-1
TGTGCCAGCAGTGAACGGAGAACAGATGGCTACACCTTC | CASSERRTDGYTF | - | TRBV2 | many | TRBJ1-2
TGTGCCAGCAGTTTAAGGGGGGGAGGAAACATTCAGTACTTC | CASSLRGGGNIQYF | - | TRBV12-3/TRBV12-4 | many | TRBJ2-4